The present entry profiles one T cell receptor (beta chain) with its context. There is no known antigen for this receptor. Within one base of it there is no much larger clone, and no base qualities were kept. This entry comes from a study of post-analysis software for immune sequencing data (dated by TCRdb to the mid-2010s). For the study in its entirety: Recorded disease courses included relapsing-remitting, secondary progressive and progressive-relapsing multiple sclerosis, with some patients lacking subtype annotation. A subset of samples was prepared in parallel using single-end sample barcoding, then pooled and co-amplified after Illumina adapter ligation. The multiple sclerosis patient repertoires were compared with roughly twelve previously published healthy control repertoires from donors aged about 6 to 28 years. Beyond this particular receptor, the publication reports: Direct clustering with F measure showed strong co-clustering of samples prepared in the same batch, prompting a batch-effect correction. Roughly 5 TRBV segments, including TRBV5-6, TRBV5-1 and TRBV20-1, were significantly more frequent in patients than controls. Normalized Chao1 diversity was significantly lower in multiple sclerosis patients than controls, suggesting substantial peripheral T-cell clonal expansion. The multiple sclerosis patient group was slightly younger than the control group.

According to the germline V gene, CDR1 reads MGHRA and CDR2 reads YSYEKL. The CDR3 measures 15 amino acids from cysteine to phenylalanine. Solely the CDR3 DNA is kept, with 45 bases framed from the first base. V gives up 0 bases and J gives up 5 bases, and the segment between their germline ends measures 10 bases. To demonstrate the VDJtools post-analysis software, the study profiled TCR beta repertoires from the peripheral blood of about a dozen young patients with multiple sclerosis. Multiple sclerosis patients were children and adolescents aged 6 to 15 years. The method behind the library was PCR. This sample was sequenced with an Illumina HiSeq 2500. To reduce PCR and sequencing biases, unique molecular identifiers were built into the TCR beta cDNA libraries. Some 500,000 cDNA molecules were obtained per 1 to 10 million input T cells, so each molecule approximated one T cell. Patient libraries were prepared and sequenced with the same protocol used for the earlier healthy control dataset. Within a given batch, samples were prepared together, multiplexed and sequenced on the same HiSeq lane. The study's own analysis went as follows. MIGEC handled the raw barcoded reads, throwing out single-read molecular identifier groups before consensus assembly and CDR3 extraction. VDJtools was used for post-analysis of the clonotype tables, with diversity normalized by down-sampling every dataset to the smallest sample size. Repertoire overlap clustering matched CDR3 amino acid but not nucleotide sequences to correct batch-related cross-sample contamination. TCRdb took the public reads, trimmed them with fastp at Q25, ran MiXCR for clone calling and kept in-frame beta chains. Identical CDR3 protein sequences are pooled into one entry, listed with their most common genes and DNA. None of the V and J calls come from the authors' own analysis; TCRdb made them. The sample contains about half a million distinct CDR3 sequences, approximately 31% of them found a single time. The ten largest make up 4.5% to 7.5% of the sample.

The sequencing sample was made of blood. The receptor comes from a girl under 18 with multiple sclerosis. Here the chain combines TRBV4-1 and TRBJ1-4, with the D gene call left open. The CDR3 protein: CASSQDRKRNEKLFF. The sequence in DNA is TGCGCCAGCAGCCAAGATAGGAAGCGGAATGAAAAACTGTTTTTT.